The 30 T cell receptor beta chains reported below all come from one sample, sequenced in a study of T cells in Graves' hyperthyroidism and ophthalmopathy. The TCR beta CDR3 regions underwent amplification using RNA transcripts as the source. Carried out on the TCR CDR3, a first-round RT-PCR used the HTBI primer set. TCRdb ran MiXCR on the multiplex PCR reads and lists one entry per CDR3 protein. The data contain fewer than 110,000 distinct CDR3 sequences, about 15% of them singletons. Sequencing used blood. These receptors were taken from a woman in her forties or fifties with Graves' hyperthyroidism.

This clonotype was recorded a few times. Since a much larger clone is just one base distant, this may be a read error. The V gene is TRBV2, the J gene TRBJ2-4; TRBD2 aligns across 10 bases. CDR1 is SNHLY, CDR2 FYNNEI, per germline. The CDR3 sequence is 14 residues long. The CDR3 here is CANSDSGRKNIQYF. Written as DNA, the CDR3 is TGTGCCAACAGTGATAGCGGGAGGAAAAACATTCAGTACTTC. Supplemented by reference TRBV2 and TRBJ2-4, the full variable domain reads EPEVTQTPSHQVTQMGQEVILRCVPISNHLYFYWYRQILGQKVEFLVSFYNNEISEKSEIFDDQFSVERPDGSNFTLKIRSTKLEDSAMYFCANSDSGRKNIQYFGAGTRLSVL.

This clonotype was counted at least ten times. The V gene is TRBV30, the J gene TRBJ2-3; D uncertain. The CDR3 is 11 amino acids. Trimming stripped 0 bases from V and 7 bases from J, with 5 bases between. CDR1 and CDR2 (germline): GTSNPN, SVGIG (reference sequence). The CDR3, as DNA: TGTGCCTGGAGTGTGGAGAATACGCAGTATTTT. Its translation: CAWSVENTQYF.

The J gene is TRBJ2-1, the V gene TRBV11-2; 7 bases are a match to TRBD2. Per germline, CDR1 SGHAT and CDR2 FQNNGV. This CDR3 region has 15 residues. V dropped 6 bases and J dropped 7; count of bases not matched to a gene: 12. CDR3 sequence reads: CASRPGLVLGNEQFF. The DNA of the CDR3 is TGTGCCAGCAGACCCGGACTAGTCCTGGGGAATGAGCAGTTCTTC.

At least ten counts were recorded for this clonotype. The genes are TRBV5-1 and TRBJ2-3; D is ambiguous. V gave up 0 bases and J gave up 6 bases, with 11 bases separating them. Germline assignment: CDR1 SGHRS and CDR2 YFSETQ. The CDR3 has 14 amino acids. The CDR3 coding sequence is TGCGCCAGCAGCTTGGACAGCAGGTTGGATACGCAGTATTTT. Its translation is CASSLDSRLDTQYF.

At least ten counts were recorded for this clonotype. The V and J genes are TRBV5-1 and TRBJ2-1, with a weak D call TRBD1 (6 bases). Germline lookup yields CDR1 SGHRS and CDR2 YFSETQ. The CDR3 runs to 12 residues. V was shortened by 5 bases and J by 5 bases, with 8 bases between the two germline ends. Written as DNA, the CDR3 is TGCGCCAGCAGACAGGGCGACAATGAGCAGTTCTTC. Translation gives CASRQGDNEQFF.

There are many counts of this clonotype. The rearrangement links TRBV20-1 to TRBJ1-5; 8 bases are shared with TRBD1. Germline V CDR1 and CDR2: DFQATT, SNEGSKA (reference sequence). Losses at the gene ends were 1 base for V and 0 bases for J; bases not matched to a gene: 2. This CDR3 comprises 15 residues. In DNA form, the CDR3 reads TGCAGTGCTAGAGCGACAGGGGCTAGCAATCAGCCCCAGCATTTT. It translates to CSARATGASNQPQHF.

The chain combines TRBV5-4 with TRBJ2-1, with D perhaps TRBD1 or TRBD2 (5 bases each). CDR1 and CDR2 from the germline V gene are SGHNT and YYREEE (reference sequence). The CDR3 runs 15 residues. V was cut by 5 bases and J by 8 bases, with 20 bases left in between. The CDR3 sequence is CASRPFGTEYDEQFF. In DNA form, the CDR3 reads TGTGCCAGCAGACCTTTCGGGACGGAATATGATGAGCAGTTCTTC.

This clonotype was recorded at least ten times. The chain employs TRBV7-9 and TRBJ2-5, with a possible D match to TRBD2 (6 bases). Germline CDR1 SEHNR, CDR2 FQNEAQ (reference sequence). The CDR3 runs to 16 residues. Trimming took off 1 base at V and 1 base at J, with 13 bases between the two ends. CDR3 residues: CASSLEFGSPQETQYF. The CDR3 DNA reads as TGTGCCAGCAGCTTAGAATTCGGGAGCCCCCAAGAGACCCAGTACTTC.

In this sample, this clonotype turned up many times. The chain combines TRBV2 with TRBJ2-7, with no clear D. Germline V gene sequence: CDR1 SNHLY, CDR2 FYNNEI. V was clipped by 8 bases and J by 4 bases, with 12 bases between them. CDR3 length: 12 amino acids. The CDR3 loop is CASLTSRYEQYF. The CDR3 DNA sequence: TGTGCCAGCCTTACCTCCAGATACGAGCAGTACTTC.

In this sample, this clonotype turned up many times. The chain uses TRBV28 and TRBJ2-1; the D gene is possibly TRBD1 (6 bases). Germline V gene sequence: CDR1 MDHEN, CDR2 SYDVKM. The V gene lost 5 bases and the J gene lost 9 bases, with 17 bases spanning the gap. The CDR3 loop spans 14 amino acids. The CDR3 bases are TGTGCCAGCAGTGTCGTCCAGGGGTTGGTTGAGCAGTTCTTC. Residues: CASSVVQGLVEQFF.

In this sample, this clonotype turned up many times. The chain is built from TRBV2 and TRBJ2-5; D unresolved. The germline V gene has CDR1 SNHLY and CDR2 FYNNEI. CDR3 length: 10 residues. The germline V and J ends were trimmed by 8 bases and 6 bases, with 7 bases remaining between them. The CDR3 DNA reads as TGTGCCAGCGTGGACCAGACCCAGTACTTC. This gives the protein CASVDQTQYF. The entire variable domain, with the rest obtained from reference TRBV2 and TRBJ2-5, is as follows: EPEVTQTPSHQVTQMGQEVILRCVPISNHLYFYWYRQILGQKVEFLVSFYNNEISEKSEIFDDQFSVERPDGSNFTLKIRSTKLEDSAMYFCASVDQTQYFGPGTRLLVL.

This clonotype was seen repeatedly, ten times or more. This chain joins TRBV20-1 and TRBJ2-5; 7 bases fit TRBD2. This CDR3 region has 12 residues. V dropped 6 bases and J dropped 5; count of bases not matched to a gene: 6. The germline V gene has CDR1 DFQATT and CDR2 SNEGSKA (reference sequence). Here the CDR3 reads CSAGGGIETQYF. As DNA, the CDR3 is TGCAGTGCGGGCGGGGGAATTGAGACCCAGTACTTC.

This clonotype occurred many times. V and J are TRBV18 and TRBJ1-1, with 9 bases lining up with TRBD1. This CDR3 is built from 14 residues. CDR1 and CDR2 from the germline V gene are KGHSH and LQKENI. J was trimmed by 5 bases and V by 6 bases; bases with no gene match: 7. DNA for the CDR3: TGTGCCAGCTCCCCCACAGGGGGCCTGACTGAAGCTTTCTTT. Encoded protein: CASSPTGGLTEAFF.

V and J are TRBV19 and TRBJ1-5; D is unresolved. Deletions cut 7 bases from V and 0 bases from J, with 7 bases between. CDR3 length: 13 residues. Germline V gene data show CDR1 as LNHDA and CDR2 as SQIVND (reference sequence). DNA for the CDR3: TGTGCCAGTATGCAGAATAGCAATCAGCCCCAGCATTTT. The encoded protein is CASMQNSNQPQHF.

This clonotype was observed a handful of times. This chain links TRBV19 with TRBJ2-5; no clear D. The CDR3 extends over 13 amino acids. Germline V lookup: CDR1 LNHDA, CDR2 SQIVND (reference sequence). The V end was cut by 3 bases, the J end by 4 bases, with 9 bases between. DNA for the CDR3: TGTGCCAGTAGTATGGCCTCCCGAGAGACCCAGTACTTC. It encodes CASSMASRETQYF.

This clonotype occurred many times. The chain employs TRBV2 and TRBJ1-5; D gene ambiguous. V lost 4 bases and J 7 bases, leaving 14 bases between the germline ends. Germline-derived CDR1 and CDR2 are SNHLY and FYNNEI. This CDR3 comprises 14 residues. CDR3 residues: CASSGPPGGQPQHF. CDR3 bases: TGTGCCAGCAGTGGCCCCCCGGGAGGCCAGCCCCAGCATTTT.

V gene TRBV27 combines with J gene TRBJ2-7, with 11 bases that match TRBD1. Germline assignment: CDR1 MNHEY and CDR2 SMNVEV (reference sequence). This CDR3 comprises 16 residues. V gave up 3 bases and J gave up 3 bases; unmatched junction bases: 7. CDR3 bases: TGTGCCAGCAGTTTCTCCGCCGGGACAGGGGGCTACGAGCAGTACTTC. This codes for CASSFSAGTGGYEQYF.

Many counts were recorded for this clonotype. The CDR3 bases are TGTGCCAGCAGCTTGGGGGTAGAGACCCAGTACTTC. Translated, it gives CASSLGVETQYF. This chain uses TRBV7-8 with TRBJ2-5; possibly TRBD1 or TRBD2 for D (5 bases each). V shed 3 bases and J shed 4 bases, with 6 bases lying between them. This CDR3 comprises 12 residues. Germline values: CDR1 SGHVS, CDR2 FQNEAQ.

This clonotype has a count of ten or more. This chain connects TRBV10-3 to TRBJ1-6; no clear D gene. V lost 3 bases and J 10 bases, leaving 19 bases between the germline ends. The CDR3 contains 16 residues. The V gene's germline CDR1 is ENHRY and CDR2 SYGVKD. CDR3 region: CAISDQWQRGKSPLHF. In DNA form, the CDR3 reads TGTGCCATCAGTGACCAGTGGCAGAGAGGCAAGTCACCCCTCCACTTT.

The CDR3 DNA reads as TGTGCCAGCAGTTTAGGGGGTCTTGAAGCTTTCTTT. Amino acids: CASSLGGLEAFF. The V call is TRBV28, the J call TRBJ1-1; tentatively, D is TRBD1 (5 bases). The germline V and J ends were trimmed by 2 bases and 7 bases, with 8 bases remaining between them. Germline CDR1 and CDR2: MDHEN and SYDVKM. The CDR3 has 12 residues.

The chain is built from TRBV6-5 and TRBJ2-7; D is unclear. V was clipped by 6 bases and J by 4 bases, with 16 bases between them. Germline V CDR1 and CDR2: MNHEY, SVGAGI. The CDR3 loop spans 14 amino acids. The CDR3 region has the DNA TGTGCCAGCAGACCCGACCGCCTTCGATACGAGCAGTACGTC. Encoded protein: CASRPDRLRYEQYV.

This clonotype was seen repeatedly, ten times or more. V and J are TRBV15 and TRBJ1-5; D call uncertain. The CDR3 is 12 residues long. Germline values: CDR1 LNHNV, CDR2 YYDKDF (reference sequence). V was pared by 0 bases and J by 9 bases, with 6 bases between. The CDR3 sequence: CATSRDSGPQHF. The CDR3 region has the DNA TGTGCCACCAGCAGAGATTCAGGGCCCCAGCATTTT.

The chain links TRBV2 to TRBJ1-2; 7 bases are a match to TRBD1. The V and J ends lost 6 bases and 4 bases, in that order; junction bases with no gene match: 5. This CDR3 spans 13 amino acids. Germline V gives CDR1 SNHLY, CDR2 FYNNEI. The CDR3 coding sequence is TGTGCCAGCAGGAAGGGGGCCGGCTATGGCTACACCTTC. It codes for CASRKGAGYGYTF.

This clonotype was counted at least ten times. This chain uses TRBV20-1 with TRBJ2-1, with 8 bases aligning to TRBD1. CDR3 size: 12 residues. V shed 4 bases, J shed 8 bases, and the junction held 4 bases outside the gene matches. CDR1 and CDR2 from the germline V gene are DFQATT and SNEGSKA (reference sequence). CDR3 residues: CSAIQGGDEQFF. CDR3 DNA sequence: TGCAGTGCTATACAGGGGGGCGATGAGCAGTTCTTC.

The chain combines TRBV5-1 with TRBJ2-1; 10 bases fit TRBD1. Per the germline V gene, CDR1 is SGHRS and CDR2 is YFSETQ. This CDR3 contains 18 residues. Unmatched junction bases numbered 9, after V lost 3 bases and J lost 0 bases. CDR3 in DNA: TGCGCCAGCAGCTACGGACAGGGGGTATCCAGCTCCTACAATGAGCAGTTCTTC. This codes for CASSYGQGVSSSYNEQFF.

This clonotype was observed many times. The rearrangement joins TRBV12-3 or TRBV12-4 to TRBJ2-3; 12 bases are a match to TRBD2. The CDR3 runs 17 residues. J gave up 2 bases and V 5 bases, and 8 bases lay outside the gene matches. CDR3 residues: CASSPSRLAGATDTQYF. Written as DNA, the CDR3 is TGTGCCAGCAGTCCCAGCAGACTAGCGGGAGCCACAGATACGCAGTATTTT.

The chain combines TRBV28 with TRBJ1-5; TRBD1 might be the D (6 bases). This CDR3 has 15 residues. Per the germline V gene, CDR1 is MDHEN and CDR2 is SYDVKM. V shed 9 bases and J shed 0 bases, with 15 bases lying between them. The CDR3 loop is CASRTALYSNQPQHF. The CDR3 nucleotides are TGTGCCAGTCGGACAGCCCTTTATAGCAATCAGCCCCAGCATTTT.

The rearrangement links TRBV5-1 to TRBJ2-5; 8 nucleotides line up with TRBD2. Unmatched junction bases numbered 4, after V lost 0 bases and J lost 0 bases. This CDR3 is built from 16 residues. Per germline, CDR1 SGHRS and CDR2 YFSETQ. CDR3 sequence: CASSLGGSGDQETQYF. As DNA, the CDR3 is TGCGCCAGCAGCTTGGGTGGTAGCGGGGACCAAGAGACCCAGTACTTC.

This clonotype has a count of ten or more. V and J are TRBV18 and TRBJ1-3, with D hard to call. Germline CDR1 KGHSH, CDR2 LQKENI. This CDR3 has 12 amino acids. Trimming removed 3 bases at V and 4 bases at J, with 4 bases between. The CDR3 DNA reads TGTGCCAGCTCACCGGACGGAAACACCATATATTTT. This encodes CASSPDGNTIYF. Full variable domain (rest looked up from reference TRBV18 and TRBJ1-3): NAGVMQNPRHLVRRRGQEARLRCSPMKGHSHVYWYRQLPEEGLKFMVYLQKENIIDESGMPKERFSAEFPKEGPSILRIQQVVRGDSAAYFCASSPDGNTIYFGEGSWLTVV.

This clonotype came up many times. The chain has TRBV2 and TRBJ1-4; the D is unclear. Germline values: CDR1 SNHLY, CDR2 FYNNEI. V lost 0 bases to trimming and J lost 2 bases, with 7 bases between them. This CDR3 has 15 residues. CDR3 DNA: TGTGCCAGCAGTGAAGCAGGAGGGACTAATGAAAAACTGTTTTTT. It is translated as CASSEAGGTNEKLFF.